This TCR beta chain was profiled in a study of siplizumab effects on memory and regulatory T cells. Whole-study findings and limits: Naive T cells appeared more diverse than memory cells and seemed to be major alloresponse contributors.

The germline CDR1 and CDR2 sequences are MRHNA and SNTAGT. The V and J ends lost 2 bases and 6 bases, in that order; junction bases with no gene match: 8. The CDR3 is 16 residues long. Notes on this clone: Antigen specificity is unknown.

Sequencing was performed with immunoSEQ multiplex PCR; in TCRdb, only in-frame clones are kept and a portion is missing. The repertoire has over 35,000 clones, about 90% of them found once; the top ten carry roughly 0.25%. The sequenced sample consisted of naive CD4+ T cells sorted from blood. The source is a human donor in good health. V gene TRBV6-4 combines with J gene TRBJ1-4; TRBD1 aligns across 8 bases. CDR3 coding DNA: TGTGCCAGCAGTGACCCCTTAGACAGGGGAGATGAAAAACTGTTTTTT. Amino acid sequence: CASSDPLDRGDEKLFF.